One T cell receptor (beta chain) is described in this entry. This entry is derived from a study of cytomegalovirus exposure and HLA in healthy donors. On the study more broadly: An earlier analysis identified 110 million or so unique TCR beta sequences in 150 million to 200 million T cells.

Primers for the PCR totalled 60 Vbeta and 13 Jbeta. TCRdb's table, derived via immunoSEQ multiplex PCR, lists solely in-frame clones and lacks some. Among some 130,000 clones listed, approximately 80% were seen once. J lost 5 bases, V lost 7 bases, and 5 bases had no gene match. This CDR3 spans 14 amino acids. CDR1 is SNHLY and CDR2 is FYNNEI in the germline V gene. The receptor was isolated from a man aged 30 to 39 in good health and CMV-seronegative. The chain employs TRBV2 and TRBJ2-1; 10 bases line up with TRBD2. The source material was PBMCs. CDR3 bases: TGTGCCAGCATCGGGACTAGCGCTAACAATGAGCAGTTCTTC. Translation: CASIGTSANNEQFF.